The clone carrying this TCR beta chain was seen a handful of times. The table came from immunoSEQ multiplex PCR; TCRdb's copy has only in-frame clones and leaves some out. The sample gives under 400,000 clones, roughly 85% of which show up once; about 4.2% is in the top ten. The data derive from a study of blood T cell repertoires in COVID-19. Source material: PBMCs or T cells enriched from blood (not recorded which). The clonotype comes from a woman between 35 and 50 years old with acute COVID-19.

The CDR3: CATSTWTDSYEQYF. CDR3 coding DNA: TGTGCCACCTCTACCTGGACAGATTCCTACGAGCAGTACTTC. The gene calls are TRBV10-3 and TRBJ2-7; D might be TRBD1 (6 bases). With 10 bases removed from V and 1 base from J, the gap between germline ends came to 17 bases. This CDR3 contains 14 residues. Germline V lookup: CDR1 ENHRY, CDR2 SYGVKD.